The 2 T cell receptor beta chains given below trace back to one sample, sequenced in a study of human T cells and chemical hapten exposure. TCRdb re-derived calls from the RACE reads in MiXCR, one entry per CDR3 protein. The sample holds 40,000 to 50,000 distinct CDR3 sequences; about an eighth are singletons and the top ten take approximately 6%. Time point noted: pre-sensitization, week 0. Sample treatment: therapeutic diphenylcyclopropenone sensitization with weekly scalp DPC. This material consisted of whole blood, taken in connection with sensitization to the hapten diphenylcyclopropenone (DPC). All receptors come from a woman in her 30s with alopecia areata. Some clones in this sample may be carry-over from other donors' samples.

This clonotype has at least ten counts. The chain employs TRBV28 and TRBJ1-2; no clear D. V lost 10 bases and J 3 bases, leaving 15 bases between the germline ends. The CDR3 runs to 13 residues. Germline V CDR1 and CDR2: MDHEN, SYDVKM. CDR3 residues: CATSPGKYYGYTF. The CDR3 nucleotides are TGTGCCACTTCCCCCGGCAAGTACTATGGCTACACCTTC.

This clonotype came up a few times. The chain joins TRBV7-2 to TRBJ1-2, with 7 positions matching TRBD1. The length of the CDR3 is 15 residues. Trimming removed 3 bases from V and 2 bases from J; junction bases left unmatched: 6. CDR1 is SGHTA and CDR2 is FQGNSA in the germline V gene. The CDR3 bases are TGTGCCAGCAGCTTGGAGGACAGGACCAACTATGGCTACACCTTC. This gives the protein CASSLEDRTNYGYTF. Filled out from reference TRBV7-2 and TRBJ1-2, the complete variable domain reads GAGVSQSPSNKVTEKGKDVELRCDPISGHTALYWYRQSLGQGLEFLIYFQGNSAPDKSGLPSDRFSAERTGGSVSTLTIQRTQQEDSAVYLCASSLEDRTNYGYTFGSGTRLTVV.